These T cell receptor beta chains were read from a single sample in a study of blood T cell repertoires in COVID-19. Assay: immunoSEQ multiplex PCR; the TCRdb copy retains only in-frame clones and omits some. This sample has 310,000 or so clones, with approximately 86% found just once. Material for sequencing was peripheral blood. The receptors shown here come from a woman in her twenties or thirties who had recovered from COVID-19. CDR3s include the opening cysteine and the closing phenylalanine or tryptophan. The D gene is left open where the match is weak. A row's size may be missing; if present it is once, few, many or a size class.

. | TRBJ2-2 | TRBV19 | . | TGTGCCAGTAGTATGTACGCGACCGGGGAGCTGTTTTTT | CASSMYATGELFF
TRBD1 | TRBJ1-2 | TRBV25-1 | . | TGTGCCAGCACGGGACAGAACTATGGCTACACCTTC | CASTGQNYGYTF
. | TRBJ1-6 | TRBV3-1/TRBV3-2 | . | TGTGCCAGCAGCCAATTCGGTTCCCTCCACTTT | CASSQFGSLHF
. | TRBJ1-3 | TRBV3-1/TRBV3-2 | . | TGTGCCAGGGCCACCGACAGGTCCAATAGGATAGCAGGAAACACCATATATTTT | CARATDRSNRIAGNTIYF
TRBD2 | TRBJ2-3 | TRBV3-1/TRBV3-2 | . | TGTGCCAGCAGCCTGGGGGGACTAGCGGGAGATACGCAGTATTTT | CASSLGGLAGDTQYF
TRBD1 | TRBJ1-1 | TRBV19 | once | TGTGCCACCCCCCATCCCGGACAGGACGGGAACACTGAAGCTTTCTTT | CATPHPGQDGNTEAFF
TRBD2 | TRBJ2-7 | TRBV19 | . | TGTGCCAGTAGTATTTCACTAGCGGACTACGAGCAGTACTTC | CASSISLADYEQYF
. | TRBJ2-7 | TRBV29-1 | . | TGCAGCGTTGTCATGGGCCCTTACGAGCAGTACTTC | CSVVMGPYEQYF
. | TRBJ1-4 | TRBV4-2 | . | TGTGCCAGCAGCCAAGTAGGCCAGGGCGGTGAAAAACTGTTTTTT | CASSQVGQGGEKLFF
TRBD1 | TRBJ2-7 | TRBV7-2 | . | TGTGCCAGCAGCCCGATTCGTCCGGGACAGGGAGTCTACGAGCAGTACTTC | CASSPIRPGQGVYEQYF
TRBD1 | TRBJ2-7 | TRBV6-6 | . | TGTGCCAGCAGCTCGACAGGGAGCTCCTACGAGCAGTACTTC | CASSSTGSSYEQYF
TRBD2 | TRBJ2-1 | TRBV15 | . | TGTGCCACCAGCTCCGGGGGGTCTAGCGGGATCGATGAGCAGTTCTTC | CATSSGGSSGIDEQFF
TRBD1 | TRBJ2-7 | TRBV4-1 | . | TGCGCCAGCAGCGGACAGGGGTCCTACGAGCAGTACTTC | CASSGQGSYEQYF
. | TRBJ2-3 | TRBV6-5 | . | TGTGCCAGCAGCCCCTCCTACACAGATACGCAGTATTTT | CASSPSYTDTQYF
. | TRBJ2-1 | TRBV5-1 | . | TGCGCCAGCAGCTTGCGGGCTACCCAGGAGGGCAATGAGCAGTTCTTC | CASSLRATQEGNEQFF
TRBD2 | TRBJ2-1 | TRBV7-9 | . | TGTGCCAGCAGCCCGAGACTAGCGGGGGTAAACAATGAGCAGTTCTTC | CASSPRLAGVNNEQFF
TRBD1 | TRBJ2-7 | TRBV13 | . | TGTGCCAGCAGCAAGACAGGGGGCGAGCAGTACTTC | CASSKTGGEQYF
TRBD2 | TRBJ2-1 | TRBV5-4 | . | TGTGCCAGCAGCACCAATTCGGGAGGGCCGTACAATGAGCAGTTCTTC | CASSTNSGGPYNEQFF
. | TRBJ2-1 | TRBV7-7 | . | TGTGCTAGCAGCCGAGAACCAGGGTACGAGCAGTTCTTC | CASSREPGYEQFF
TRBD2 | TRBJ2-1 | TRBV7-3 | few | TGTGCCAGCAGCTTAAGGACTAGCGGGAGTTGGAATGAGCAGTTCTTC | CASSLRTSGSWNEQFF
TRBD2 | TRBJ2-7 | TRBV28 | . | TGTGCCAGCAGTCTACGGGGACTAGCGGAGATTGAGCAGTACTTC | CASSLRGLAEIEQYF
TRBD1 | TRBJ1-1 | TRBV14 | once | TGTGCCAGCAGCTGGGACAGAAACACTGAAGCTTTCTTT | CASSWDRNTEAFF
TRBD1 | TRBJ1-1 | TRBV5-6 | once | TGTGCCAGCACCCAGGACAGGGGGTTTGGGGCTGAAGCTTTCTTT | CASTQDRGFGAEAFF
. | TRBJ1-6 | TRBV4-1 | few | TGCGCCAGCAGCCACTCGAGGGTCCGCGGCTTGAATTCACCCCTCCACTTT | CASSHSRVRGLNSPLHF
. | TRBJ2-1 | TRBV15 | . | TGTGCCACCAGCAGAGATTTAGGAGCTTACAATGAGCAGTTCTTC | CATSRDLGAYNEQFF
TRBD1 | TRBJ2-3 | TRBV11-2 | . | TGTGCCAGCAGCTTAGGGACAGGGATTACAGATACGCAGTATTTT | CASSLGTGITDTQYF
TRBD1 | TRBJ1-3 | TRBV7-2 | . | TGTGCCAGCAGCAGGTTTGGGACAGGGTTTGGAAACACCATATATTTT | CASSRFGTGFGNTIYF
. | TRBJ2-1 | TRBV30 | . | TGTGCCTGGAGTACGGGGTCGGGGATTGAGCAGTTCTTC | CAWSTGSGIEQFF
. | TRBJ1-2 | TRBV28 | once | TGTGCCAGCAGTTTCTCCTCTAACTATGGCTACACCTTC | CASSFSSNYGYTF
TRBD2 | TRBJ2-3 | TRBV7-2 | . | TGTGCCAGCAGTCAAATGACTAGCGGGGGGGCGGTAGATACGCAGTATTTT | CASSQMTSGGAVDTQYF
TRBD2 | TRBJ2-1 | TRBV3-1/TRBV3-2 | . | TGTGCCAGCAGCCCTCCCCGCGGACTAGCGGGGACGCACAATGAGCAGTTCTTC | CASSPPRGLAGTHNEQFF
. | TRBJ2-6 | TRBV7-2 | . | TGTGCCAGCAGCTTAGTGGGGGGCTCTGGGGCCAACGTCCTGACTTTC | CASSLVGGSGANVLTF
. | TRBJ1-5 | TRBV12-3/TRBV12-4 | . | TGTGCCAGCGGCCGGACAGGCAATCAGCCCCAGCATTTT | CASGRTGNQPQHF
. | TRBJ2-2 | TRBV7-2 | once | TGTGCCAGCAGCCCGAGGACTCTCACCGGGGAGCTGTTTTTT | CASSPRTLTGELFF
. | TRBJ2-2 | TRBV5-1 | . | TGCGCCAGCAGCTTAGACCCCTCAGGCGGGGAGCTGTTTTTT | CASSLDPSGGELFF
TRBD1 | TRBJ2-3 | TRBV11-3 | once | TGTGCCAGCAGCCCGGTGCCGGGACAGGGGGCGGTTTTAAGCACAGATACGCAGTATTTT | CASSPVPGQGAVLSTDTQYF
TRBD1 | TRBJ2-7 | TRBV24-1 | . | TGTGCCACCAGTGACCCGGGACAGGGTCACGAGCAGTACTTC | CATSDPGQGHEQYF
. | TRBJ2-1 | TRBV5-6 | . | TGTGCCAGCAGCTTGGCAGGGTGGGGTGAGCAGTTCTTC | CASSLAGWGEQFF
. | TRBJ1-2 | TRBV5-4 | . | TGTGCCAGCAGCTTGGCTTTTGTATCAGGGGACTATGGCTACACCTTC | CASSLAFVSGDYGYTF
. | TRBJ1-1 | TRBV5-4 | . | TGTGCCAGCAGCTTTCACGGGGGTGGCACTGAAGCTTTCTTT | CASSFHGGGTEAFF
. | TRBJ1-4 | TRBV27 | . | TGTGCCAGCAGTTTATGGGCGGGTCGAAATGAAAAACTGTTTTTT | CASSLWAGRNEKLFF
TRBD1 | TRBJ1-1 | TRBV30 | . | TGTGCCTGTAAACCCGGGACAGGGGGCTTAGGAGCTTTCTTT | CACKPGTGGLGAFF
. | TRBJ1-2 | TRBV6-2/TRBV6-3 | few | TGTGCCAGCAGCGCCCGGGATTATGGCTACACCTTC | CASSARDYGYTF
TRBD1 | TRBJ2-7 | TRBV7-2 | . | TGTGCCAGCAGCTTAGAAGGAAGGTGGGACAGACACTTC | CASSLEGRWDRHF
TRBD2 | TRBJ2-1 | TRBV7-9 | . | TGTGCCAGCAGCTTAGTTGTTAGCGGGGGGGCCGGCGTCGGTGAGCAGTTCTTC | CASSLVVSGGAGVGEQFF
. | TRBJ1-5 | TRBV19 | once | TGTGCCAGTCGGGGGGCTAATCAGCCCCAGCATTTT | CASRGANQPQHF
. | TRBJ2-3 | TRBV3-1/TRBV3-2 | . | TGTGCCAGCAGCCAAGTACAGGGTGGGGCGCAGTATTTT | CASSQVQGGAQYF
. | TRBJ2-7 | TRBV28 | . | TGTGCCAGCAGCCTCCGGGACTCCGCCTACGAGCAGTACTTC | CASSLRDSAYEQYF
. | TRBJ2-7 | TRBV5-6 | . | TGTGCCAGCAGCTTAGTTTCGGGTGGCTACTACGAGCAGTACTTC | CASSLVSGGYYEQYF
. | TRBJ2-1 | TRBV4-2 | . | TGTGCCAGCAGCCACGATCGGCGGAACAATGAGCAGTTCTTC | CASSHDRRNNEQFF
. | TRBJ2-3 | TRBV18 | . | TGTGCCAGCTCACCAATGGCGGGGAGCACAGATACGCAGTATTTT | CASSPMAGSTDTQYF